This TCR beta chain is from a study of blood T cell repertoires in COVID-19. Study at large: Acute and convalescent COVID-19 specimens originated in the United States, Italy and Spain. In each case, the material was cDNA or gDNA derived from T cells, B-cell-depleted T cells, or PBMCs.

As handled by the study authors: By means of reference gene primer amplification, nucleated cell counts were estimated. The table came from immunoSEQ multiplex PCR; TCRdb's copy has only in-frame clones and leaves some out. V, J and clone size reflect that table, while D and trimming were determined from the DNA. Seen here are 270,000 or so clones, more than 70% observed once, and the top ten hold 2.5% to 3.5%. V lost 1 base and J 8 bases, leaving 18 bases between the germline ends. The CDR3 loop spans 16 amino acids. From germline, CDR1 is SGHTS and CDR2 YDEGEE. What was sequenced was peripheral blood. This receptor was identified in a young woman with acute or convalescent COVID-19. The chain joins TRBV5-8 to TRBJ2-2; D unclear. CDR3 sequence reads: CASSLSGSSWAGELFF. As DNA, the CDR3 is TGTGCCAGCAGCTTGTCCGGTTCTTCATGGGCGGGGGAGCTGTTTTTT.